These T cell receptor beta chains were read from a single sample in a study of response to subunit inactivated influenza vaccine. Each CDR3 protein gets one entry after TCRdb re-called the RT-PCR reads with MiXCR. There are about 540,000 distinct CDR3 sequences in the sample; under 30% occur only once, and around 2.8% lies in the top ten. These data were likewise used in another study, on T cells expressing NK-cell markers.

Sequencing was performed on CD4+ T cells sorted from PBMCs, taken less than 13 days after vaccination. These receptors were obtained from a man between 45 and 60 years old who received an inactivated influenza vaccine. Each CDR3 is given with its conserved first and last residue. A D gene is named only where the DNA matches it firmly. Clone size is shown for a subset of rows, as once, few, many or a class of expanded clone.

- few TRBJ1-5 TRBV4-2 CASSQERDWAVSQHF TGTGCCAGCAGCCAAGAAAGGGACTGGGCGGTGTCCCAGCATTTT
TRBD2 - TRBJ2-3 TRBV5-1 CASSLPQVRAGLVNPDTQYF TGCGCCAGCAGCTTGCCCCAAGTTCGGGCGGGACTAGTGAACCCAGATACGCAGTATTTT
- - TRBJ2-1 TRBV29-1 CSVEVQRDNEQFF TGCAGCGTTGAGGTCCAGCGGGACAATGAGCAGTTCTTC
TRBD1 - TRBJ1-6 TRBV7-9 CASSPQGKNNSPLHF TGTGCCAGCAGCCCACAGGGGAAGAATAATTCACCCCTCCACTTT
- few TRBJ1-2 TRBV7-2 CASSLVAENYGYTF TGTGCCAGCAGCTTAGTGGCGGAAAACTATGGCTACACCTTC
- many TRBJ1-2 TRBV12-3/TRBV12-4 CASTNPLTGGYGYTF TGTGCCAGCACCAACCCTCTCACGGGAGGCTATGGCTACACCTTC
- once TRBJ2-2 TRBV20-1 CSARDPAGRTGELFF TGCAGTGCTAGAGATCCCGCAGGGCGGACCGGGGAGCTGTTTTTT
- few TRBJ1-2 TRBV6-2/TRBV6-3 CASSYPLRYYGYTF TGTGCCAGCAGTTACCCTCTGAGATACTATGGCTACACCTTC
- few TRBJ2-6 TRBV7-2 CASSSQFHSGANVLTF TGTGCCAGCAGTTCACAGTTCCACTCTGGGGCCAACGTCCTGACTTTC
TRBD2 few TRBJ2-5 TRBV3-1 CASRAASGRSKTQYF TGTGCCAGCAGAGCAGCGAGCGGGAGGTCGAAGACCCAGTACTTC
- - TRBJ1-3 TRBV4-1 CASSQARGDTIYF TGCGCCAGCAGCCAAGCCCGGGGGGACACCATATATTTT
- - TRBJ2-1 TRBV6-1 CASSSLGINEQFF TGTGCCAGCAGCTCCCTAGGGATCAATGAGCAGTTCTTC
- few TRBJ1-1 TRBV29-1 CSVDPSNTEAFF TGCAGCGTTGACCCTAGCAACACTGAAGCTTTCTTT
TRBD1 few TRBJ1-3 TRBV7-8 CASSLGGQLLTGNTIYF TGTGCCAGCAGCTTAGGGGGACAGCTATTAACTGGAAACACCATATATTTT
TRBD1 - TRBJ2-1 TRBV28 CASRKAGTVKTEQFF TGTGCCAGCAGAAAAGCCGGGACAGTAAAAACTGAGCAGTTCTTC
TRBD1 - TRBJ2-7 TRBV5-1 CASSLGQGVRDEQYF TGCGCCAGCAGCTTGGGGCAGGGGGTAAGAGACGAGCAGTACTTC
- - TRBJ2-7 TRBV7-2 CASSWVLRGEYEQYF TGTGCCAGCAGCTGGGTCTTAAGGGGAGAATACGAGCAGTACTTC
TRBD1 many TRBJ1-5 TRBV5-1 CASSVDTGVPYSNQPQHF TGCGCCAGCAGCGTCGACACAGGGGTCCCTTATAGCAATCAGCCCCAGCATTTT
TRBD1 once TRBJ2-7 TRBV4-1 CASSGFGTGTYEQYF TGCGCCAGCAGCGGTTTTGGGACAGGGACCTACGAGCAGTACTTC
- - TRBJ1-6 TRBV5-5 CASSLYNNSPLHF TGTGCCAGCAGCTTGTATAATAATTCACCCCTCCACTTT
- few TRBJ2-2 TRBV24-1 CATSDFSGVGSNTGELFF TGTGCCACCAGTGATTTTTCCGGTGTAGGGTCGAACACCGGGGAGCTGTTTTTT
- - TRBJ2-1 TRBV20-1 CSAPGAGRHEQFF TGCAGTGCCCCAGGGGCCGGTCGGCATGAGCAGTTCTTC
- few TRBJ1-4 TRBV5-5 CASSLVAGDEKLFF TGTGCCAGCAGCTTGGTTGCAGGTGATGAAAAACTGTTTTTT
- - TRBJ2-7 TRBV14 CASSREPGRTSYEQYF TGTGCCAGCAGCCGAGAGCCGGGTAGAACCTCTTACGAGCAGTACTTC
TRBD2 - TRBJ2-1 TRBV20-1 CSARDLVQSGRAPFF TGCAGTGCTAGAGATCTCGTGCAGAGCGGGAGGGCCCCGTTCTTC
TRBD1 - TRBJ2-1 TRBV7-9 CASSRDSSYNEQFF TGTGCCAGCAGCCGGGACAGCTCCTACAATGAGCAGTTCTTC
TRBD1 many TRBJ2-1 TRBV12-3/TRBV12-4 CASSLAGGHEQFF TGTGCCAGCAGTTTAGCAGGGGGCCATGAGCAGTTCTTC
- few TRBJ2-5 TRBV7-2 CASSPIVGMETQYF TGTGCCAGCAGCCCAATCGTGGGGATGGAGACCCAGTACTTC
- - TRBJ1-6 TRBV20-1 CSAGMSLHF TGCAGTGCTGGCATGTCCCTCCACTTT
TRBD1 once TRBJ2-3 TRBV10-3 CAISFRDRATDTQYF TGTGCCATCAGTTTCCGGGACAGGGCCACCGATACGCAGTATTTT
- few TRBJ2-2 TRBV7-2 CASSWARAGSGTGELFF TGTGCCAGCAGCTGGGCCCGAGCGGGTTCAGGCACCGGGGAGCTGTTTTTT
- - TRBJ2-1 TRBV14 CASSLLEGSRNNEQFF TGTGCCAGCAGCCTATTGGAGGGGAGCCGCAACAATGAGCAGTTCTTC
TRBD1 many TRBJ2-7 TRBV10-3 CAIRSGTGSYEQYF TGTGCCATCAGATCCGGGACAGGCTCCTACGAGCAGTACTTC
- - TRBJ2-7 TRBV5-1 CASSFGRAGSYEQYF TGCGCCAGCAGCTTTGGGCGCGCAGGGAGCTACGAGCAGTACTTC
- once TRBJ2-5 TRBV6-1 CASSGMVQGETQYF TGTGCCAGCAGTGGGATGGTGCAGGGGGAGACCCAGTACTTC
- few TRBJ1-1 TRBV7-9 CASSFQGSEAFF TGTGCCAGCAGCTTTCAGGGTAGCGAAGCTTTCTTT
TRBD1 - TRBJ2-5 TRBV20-1 CSVLPQGVGETQYF TGCAGTGTACTCCCACAGGGGGTGGGAGAGACCCAGTACTTC
- once TRBJ2-7 TRBV28 CASRGDISYEQYF TGTGCCAGCAGGGGGGACATATCCTACGAGCAGTACTTC
- - TRBJ1-1 TRBV7-2 CASSWTIGSEAFF TGTGCCAGCAGCTGGACAATAGGAAGTGAAGCTTTCTTT
- few TRBJ1-5 TRBV20-1 CSARVGSGNQPQHF TGCAGTGCTAGAGTGGGCAGTGGGAATCAGCCCCAGCATTTT
TRBD1 few TRBJ2-7 TRBV25-1 CASSRQGTAYEQYF TGTGCCAGCAGCAGACAAGGGACAGCCTACGAGCAGTACTTC
- few TRBJ2-1 TRBV7-9 CASMPGSSSYNEQFF TGTGCCAGCATGCCAGGGTCGAGCTCCTACAATGAGCAGTTCTTC
- - TRBJ2-1 TRBV2 CASSPGFEQFF TGTGCCAGCAGTCCAGGGTTTGAGCAGTTCTTC
- - TRBJ2-1 TRBV10-3 CAISGFGRDWFNEQFF TGTGCCATCAGTGGCTTTGGGAGAGACTGGTTTAATGAGCAGTTCTTC
- few TRBJ2-3 TRBV12-3/TRBV12-4 CASRWGGRSDTQYF TGTGCCAGCAGGTGGGGTGGTAGATCAGATACGCAGTATTTT
- few TRBJ1-5 TRBV30 CAWSVNGGSNQPQHF TGTGCCTGGAGTGTAAACGGGGGAAGCAATCAGCCCCAGCATTTT
- - TRBJ2-1 TRBV5-1 CASSQESGWDEQFF TGCGCCAGCAGCCAGGAAAGCGGGTGGGATGAGCAGTTCTTC
- - TRBJ1-5 TRBV21-1 CASSNRAFNQPQHF TGTGCCAGCAGCAACAGGGCTTTCAATCAGCCCCAGCATTTT